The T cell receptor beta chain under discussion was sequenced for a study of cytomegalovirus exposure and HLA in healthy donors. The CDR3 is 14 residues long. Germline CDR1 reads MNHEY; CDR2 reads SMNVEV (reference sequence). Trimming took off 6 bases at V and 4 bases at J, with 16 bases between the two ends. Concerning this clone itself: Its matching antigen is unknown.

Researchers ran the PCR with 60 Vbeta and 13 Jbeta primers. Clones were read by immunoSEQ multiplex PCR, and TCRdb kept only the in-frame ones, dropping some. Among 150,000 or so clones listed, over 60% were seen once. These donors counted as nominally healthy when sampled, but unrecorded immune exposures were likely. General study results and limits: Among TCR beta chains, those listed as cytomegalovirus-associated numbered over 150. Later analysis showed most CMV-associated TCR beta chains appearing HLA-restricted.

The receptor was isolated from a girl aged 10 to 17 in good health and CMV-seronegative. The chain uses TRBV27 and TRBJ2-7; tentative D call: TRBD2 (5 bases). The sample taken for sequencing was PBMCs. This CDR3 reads CASSFRGLTYEQYF. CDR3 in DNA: TGTGCCAGCAGCTTTCGCGGACTGACTTACGAGCAGTACTTC.